This T cell receptor (beta chain) originates from a study of cytomegalovirus exposure and HLA in healthy donors. Study information: About 200 million T cells yielded approximately 100 million unique TCR beta sequences, as an earlier analysis found. Study outcomes and limitations: As was reported, the classifier diagnosed cytomegalovirus status with high specificity and sensitivity. The Asian-associated ancestry cluster reportedly had fewer N-insertions than the approximately 670-donor mean in a later analysis.

The PCR ran on 60 Vbeta and 13 Jbeta primers. Some clones are missing from TCRdb's copy, which holds only in-frame ones; the method was immunoSEQ multiplex PCR. The sample lists 150,000 to 200,000 clones; around three quarters were seen once. This clone was detected only once. Its antigen is unknown. The germline V gene has CDR1 KGHSH and CDR2 LQKENI. The CDR3 loop spans 15 amino acids. The germline V and J ends were trimmed by 4 bases and 3 bases, with 12 bases remaining between them. V is TRBV18 and J is TRBJ2-2; the D is unclear. This receptor was identified in a man between 40 and 49 years old in good health and CMV-seropositive. Material for sequencing was PBMCs. CDR3 region: CASSLLGGDTGELFF. For the CDR3, the DNA is TGTGCCAGCTCACTTCTTGGTGGAGACACCGGGGAGCTGTTTTTT.